These 10 T cell receptor beta chains originate from one sample sequenced in a study of cytomegalovirus exposure and HLA in healthy donors. Sequencing was performed with immunoSEQ multiplex PCR; in TCRdb, only in-frame clones are kept and a portion is missing. The table includes about 130,000 clones, 82% detected once. Input material: PBMCs. These receptor sequences come from a man between 25 and 39 years old in good health and CMV-seropositive.

J is TRBJ1-4 and V is TRBV2; D gene ambiguous. The CDR3 is made up of 14 amino acids. Germline V gene lookup returns CDR1 SNHLY and CDR2 FYNNEI. Trimming pared 3 bases from V and 8 bases from J, leaving 13 bases between. CDR3 sequence: CASSERGVREKLFF. The CDR3 bases are TGTGCCAGCAGTGAGAGAGGTGTTAGGGAAAAACTGTTTTTT.

The chain has TRBV7-9 and TRBJ2-1; possible D gene TRBD2, 5 bases. Germline CDR1 and CDR2: SEHNR and FQNEAQ (reference sequence). Trimming left V 8 bases short and J 8 bases short, with 16 bases between. The CDR3 has 13 amino acids. The CDR3 loop reads CASSRYERDEQFF. For the CDR3, the DNA is TGTGCCAGCTCCAGGTATGAGAGGGATGAGCAGTTCTTC.

V gene TRBV5-1 combines with J gene TRBJ2-2, with 10 bases that match TRBD1. The ends lost 5 bases at V and 4 bases at J; junction bases unmatched: 11. This CDR3 is built from 17 residues. Germline V gene sequence: CDR1 SGHRS, CDR2 YFSETQ. This CDR3 is CASSFTSGTGATGELFF. The CDR3 DNA sequence: TGCGCCAGCAGTTTCACATCCGGGACAGGGGCCACCGGGGAGCTGTTTTTT.

The chain has TRBV28 and TRBJ2-2; 11 bases line up with TRBD2. This CDR3 has 16 residues. The J segment lost 6 bases and the V segment lost 4 bases, leaving 7 bases of the junction unmatched. Germline lookup yields CDR1 MDHEN and CDR2 SYDVKM. The CDR3 sequence is CASSSGRLAGPGELFF. In nucleotides, the CDR3 is TGTGCCAGCAGTTCGGGGAGACTAGCGGGGCCCGGGGAGCTGTTTTTT.

The chain joins TRBV18 to TRBJ2-5, with 13 bases matching TRBD2. The trim removed 4 bases at V and 3 bases at J, leaving 2 bases unmatched. Looked up from germline, CDR1 is KGHSH and CDR2 is LQKENI. The CDR3 sequence is 15 residues long. Written as DNA, the CDR3 is TGTGCCAGCTCACGCGGACTAGCGGGGGAAGAGACCCAGTACTTC. Protein: CASSRGLAGEETQYF.

This rearrangement joins TRBV5-1 to TRBJ2-7; TRBD2 aligns across 7 bases. V shed 1 base, J shed 3 bases, and the junction held 10 bases outside the gene matches. This CDR3 spans 16 amino acids. Per the germline V gene, CDR1 is SGHRS and CDR2 is YFSETQ. CDR3 region: CASSLRAGAFLYEQYF. In DNA form, the CDR3 reads TGCGCCAGCAGCTTGAGGGCGGGAGCCTTCCTCTACGAGCAGTACTTC.

V is TRBV5-1 and J is TRBJ2-7, with 8 nucleotides matching TRBD1. Germline CDR1 SGHRS, CDR2 YFSETQ. This CDR3 region has 14 residues. Trimming cost V 4 bases and J 4 bases; bases outside gene matches: 7. The CDR3 protein is CASSNTGGSYEQYF. As DNA, the CDR3 is TGCGCCAGCAGCAACACAGGGGGGAGTTACGAGCAGTACTTC. The full variable domain, rest sourced from reference TRBV5-1 and TRBJ2-7, is KAGVTQTPRYLIKTRGQQVTLSCSPISGHRSVSWYQQTPGQGLQFLFEYFSETQRNKGNFPGRFSGRQFSNSRSEMNVSTLELGDSALYLCASSNTGGSYEQYFGPGTRLTVT.

The V and J genes are TRBV27 and TRBJ2-2, with 8 nucleotides matching TRBD1. Germline V gives CDR1 MNHEY, CDR2 SMNVEV (reference sequence). J was trimmed by 3 bases and V by 5 bases; bases with no gene match: 5. The CDR3 covers 15 residues. The CDR3 protein is CASSPRTGHTGELFF. The CDR3 nucleotides read TGTGCCAGCAGTCCCCGGACAGGGCACACCGGGGAGCTGTTTTTT.

V usage is TRBV7-6 and J usage is TRBJ2-7, with a possible D match to TRBD1 (6 bases). V lost 5 bases to trimming and J lost 5 bases, with 19 bases between them. CDR1 SGHVS and CDR2 FNYEAQ come from the germline V gene. The CDR3 loop spans 15 amino acids. The CDR3 nucleotides read TGTGCCAGCAGCCCCCTGGCAGGGGTTAGCGACGAGCAGTACTTC. It specifies CASSPLAGVSDEQYF.

The chain couples TRBV5-1 to TRBJ2-3, with unresolved D. The CDR3 covers 13 residues. Trimming left V 5 bases short and J 2 bases short, with 9 bases between. Germline V gives CDR1 SGHRS, CDR2 YFSETQ. The CDR3 is CASRAFITDTQYF. As DNA, the CDR3 is TGCGCCAGCAGGGCATTTATCACAGATACGCAGTATTTT.